This T cell receptor (beta chain) appears in the sequencing data of a study of blood T cell repertoires in COVID-19. Study in general: Samples representing acute and convalescent COVID-19 were sourced from the United States, Italy and Spain. T cells, B-cell-depleted T cells, or PBMCs supplied cDNA or gDNA.

Sequencing used immunoSEQ multiplex PCR; TCRdb keeps in-frame clones, though not all of them. The sample lists 150,000 to 200,000 clones, 60% to 80% occurring once. The germline V gene encodes CDR1 SGHRS and CDR2 YFSETQ. The CDR3 has 19 residues. The V gene end was trimmed by 0 bases and the J gene end by 0 bases; junction bases not matched to a gene: 11. The gene calls are TRBV5-1 and TRBJ2-1, with 8 bases that match TRBD2. This TCR came from a man between 65 and 85 years old with acute or convalescent COVID-19. The sequenced sample was peripheral blood. The CDR3 DNA follows: TGCGCCAGCAGCTTGGGCGTGGATAGCGGGAAGAGCTCCTACAATGAGCAGTTCTTC. Its protein is CASSLGVDSGKSSYNEQFF.